This T cell receptor beta chain was sequenced during a study of CD4 and CD8 cells across lung adenocarcinoma regions (dated by TCRdb to 2017 to 2018). Study-wide context: Intratumor heterogeneity of the T cell receptor repertoire was examined by comparing tumor centers with tumor margins.

The donors were patients who had localized lung adenocarcinoma, which is a subtype of non-small cell lung cancer. Samples were obtained from the margins of localized lung adenocarcinomas. For TCR repertoire analysis, CD8+ T cells from tumor tissue were profiled apart from CD4+ T cells. As a fraction of the sample, this clonotype is medium-sized (0.01 to 0.1%). The antigen it binds to is not known. Per-nucleotide qualities are absent, and no much larger clonotype sits a single base away. The CDR3, cysteine through phenylalanine, is 16 amino acids long. Of all the DNA, just the CDR3 is kept, 48 bases in frame from base 1. Per the germline V gene, MNHNS is the CDR1 and SASEGT is the CDR2. Trimming leaves V shorter by 4 bases and J shorter by 2 bases, with the junction holding 3 bases beyond the gene matches. Library construction relied on PCR. Instrument on record: HiSeq X Ten. TCRdb reprocessing: public reads trimmed at Q25 with fastp, clones called with MiXCR, in-frame beta chains kept. Rows with one shared CDR3 protein collapse into an entry with the most common genes and DNA. Recorded for this sample are around 20,000 distinct CDR3 sequences; approximately 50% of them occurred a single time. Around a third of the sample comes from the top ten.

This sequence was found in a male donor with lung adenocarcinoma. The CD4 and CD8 labels of this study may be unreliable. Sequencing was performed on CD8+ T cells from the margin of a lung tumor. What this sample's cell subset or site label stands for: tumor margin region. The sequence links TRBV6-1 to TRBJ2-3, with 13 central nucleotides matching TRBD2. The nucleotide sequence is given as TGTGCCAGCAGTGGGGGACTAGCGGGATTCACAGATACGCAGTATTTT. Protein translation: CASSGGLAGFTDTQYF.